Below, 27 T cell receptor beta chains from the same sample are listed, as sequenced in a study of shared clonotypes between healthy human individuals (dated by TCRdb to about 2020). CD8 naive samples consisted of CD45RO-negative cells that were positively selected for CCR7, yielding a CD45RA+CCR7+ population without TemRA cells. The library relied on the immunoSEQ multiplex PCR assay. The clones in this table, taken by TCRdb from immuneACCESS, are in-frame only. Not every clone is retained; where verified, under half of the shortfall comes from an unresolved V gene, and the cause of the rest is unknown. This sample lists about 2 million clones; about 95% were detected once. 0.85% to 1.2% of the sample goes to the ten largest clones. Sequencing input: naive CD8+ T cells sorted from blood. The cell subset or site label, as the study defines it: CD45RA+CCR7+. Source of these receptors: a man younger than 30 in good health.

This chain uses TRBV11-3 with TRBJ2-2; 11 nucleotides match TRBD1. Germline V gives CDR1 SGHNT, CDR2 YENEEA. The V segment lost 7 bases and the J segment 5 bases; nucleotides outside the gene matches: 3. The CDR3 contains 14 residues. For the CDR3, the DNA is TGTGCCAGCACCGGGACAGGGGGAACCGGGGAGCTGTTTTTT. Translated, it gives CASTGTGGTGELFF. Complete variable domain (other parts from reference TRBV11-3 and TRBJ2-2): EAGVVQSPRYKIIEKKQPVAFWCNPISGHNTLYWYLQNLGQGPELLIRYENEEAVDDSQLPKDRFSAERLKGVDSTLKIQPAELGDSAVYLCASTGTGGTGELFFGEGSRLTVL.

The chain uses TRBV27 and TRBJ1-4; 8 positions agree with TRBD1. V was clipped by 1 base and J by 4 bases; unmatched bases: 2. This CDR3 has 15 amino acids. Germline CDR1 MNHEY, CDR2 SMNVEV (reference sequence). CDR3 DNA: TGTGCCAGCAGTTTATGGGGACAGGTTAATGAAAAACTGTTTTTT. Translation gives CASSLWGQVNEKLFF.

The chain links TRBV7-9 to TRBJ1-3, with D maybe TRBD1 (6 bases). The CDR3 covers 16 residues. Germline-derived CDR1 and CDR2 are SEHNR and FQNEAQ (reference sequence). Between the trimmed V and J ends, which lost 4 bases and 0 bases, there was a span of 13 bases. The chain's CDR3 is CASSSFGGSSGNTIYF. The CDR3 nucleotides are TGTGCCAGCAGCTCGTTCGGGGGCAGCTCTGGAAACACCATATATTTT.

The chain links TRBV14 to TRBJ1-3, with D maybe TRBD1 (5 bases). The CDR3 contains 17 residues. Looked up from germline, CDR1 is SGHDN and CDR2 is FVKESK. V shed 0 bases and J shed 4 bases, with 16 bases lying between them. The CDR3 nucleotides are TGTGCCAGCAGCCAAGAGAACGGGGAGGGACTGGGAAACACCATATATTTT. It codes for CASSQENGEGLGNTIYF. Combining the CDR3 with reference TRBV14 and TRBJ1-3 gives the whole variable domain EAGVTQFPSHSVIEKGQTVTLRCDPISGHDNLYWYRRVMGKEIKFLLHFVKESKQDESGMPNNRFLAERTGGTYSTLKVQPAELEDSGVYFCASSQENGEGLGNTIYFGEGSWLTVV.

The genes are TRBV28 and TRBJ1-4, with D possibly matching TRBD1 (5 bases). This CDR3 region has 17 residues. V lost 2 bases, J lost 8 bases, and 21 bases lay in between. Per germline, CDR1 MDHEN and CDR2 SYDVKM. For the CDR3, the DNA is TGTGCCAGCAGTTTACAAGCCAGGATGGGGGAGGACGAAAAACTGTTTTTT. Its protein is CASSLQARMGEDEKLFF.

The chain couples TRBV5-3 to TRBJ2-2, with a weak D call TRBD2 (5 bases). TRBV5-3 qualifies as an ORF whose function is uncertain. The CDR3 extends over 14 amino acids. The ends were cut back, 7 bases at V and 1 base at J, with 11 bases in the middle. The DNA of the CDR3 is TGTGCCAGATACTACCGGGAGAACACCGGGGAGCTGTTTTTT. It codes for CARYYRENTGELFF.

The genes are TRBV4-1 and TRBJ2-7, with TRBD1 matching over 11 bases. The CDR3 contains 15 residues. CDR1 is MGHRA, CDR2 YSYEKL, per germline. Unmatched junction bases numbered 7, after V lost 3 bases and J lost 6 bases. CDR3 DNA: TGCGCCAGCAGCCACCCGGGACAGGGGGAAGTCGAGCAGTACTTC. Protein: CASSHPGQGEVEQYF.

The chain couples TRBV18 to TRBJ2-7, with 8 bases aligning to TRBD1. Looked up from germline, CDR1 is KGHSH and CDR2 is LQKENI. This CDR3 comprises 16 residues. The junction had 11 bases not matched to a gene; V was cut back by 3 bases and J by 4 bases. The CDR3 DNA sequence: TGTGCCAGCTCACCTGACAGGGGCGCCAGTCTTTACGAGCAGTACTTC. The encoded protein is CASSPDRGASLYEQYF.

The chain links TRBV4-1 to TRBJ2-1, with D maybe TRBD2 (5 bases). Germline CDR1 is MGHRA and CDR2 is YSYEKL. The length of the CDR3 is 15 residues. V was shortened by 4 bases and J by 0 bases, with 10 bases between the two germline ends. CDR3 sequence (DNA): TGCGCCAGCAGCCGCATTAGCGACTCCTACAATGAGCAGTTCTTC. Its translation is CASSRISDSYNEQFF.

The chain uses TRBV29-1 and TRBJ2-2; TRBD2 aligns across 13 bases. V lost 7 bases, J lost 4 bases, and 9 bases stayed unmatched. The germline CDR1 and CDR2 sequences are SQVTM and ANQGSEA. The CDR3 has 16 residues. CDR3 sequence: CSAELAGGLGTGELFF. The DNA for the CDR3 is TGCAGCGCCGAACTAGCGGGAGGGCTTGGCACCGGGGAGCTGTTTTTT.

The chain recombines TRBV5-4 with TRBJ2-5; 11 bases match TRBD2. This CDR3 is built from 16 residues. V lost 4 bases and J lost 4; bases outside the gene matches: 9. The germline CDR1 and CDR2 sequences are SGHNT and YYREEE (reference sequence). This chain's CDR3 is CASSQGLAVSGETQYF. The DNA for the CDR3 is TGTGCCAGCAGCCAGGGACTAGCGGTGTCTGGAGAGACCCAGTACTTC.

As for this clone: Other DNA sequences in the sample encode the same CDR3. This chain uses TRBV4-1 with TRBJ1-1; no firm D call. There are 11 residues in the CDR3. Germline CDR1 and CDR2: MGHRA and YSYEKL. Trimming shortened V by 2 bases and J by 8 bases, and 6 bases separated the two germline ends. For the CDR3, the DNA is TGCGCCAGCAGCCAAATGGGGGAAGCTTTCTTT. It encodes CASSQMGEAFF.

This chain uses TRBV10-3 with TRBJ2-7; possibly TRBD2 for D (5 bases). CDR3 size: 17 residues. Trimming stripped 0 bases from V and 2 bases from J, with 17 bases between. CDR1 and CDR2 (germline): ENHRY, SYGVKD. CDR3 protein: CAISESIDPGMPYEQYF. The CDR3 DNA sequence: TGTGCCATCAGTGAGTCGATCGACCCCGGGATGCCCTACGAGCAGTACTTC.

The V gene is TRBV19, the J gene TRBJ2-1; 8 nucleotides line up with TRBD2. Germline V lookup: CDR1 LNHDA, CDR2 SQIVND (reference sequence). V dropped 1 base and J dropped 4; count of bases not matched to a gene: 3. The CDR3 consists of 15 residues. This chain's CDR3 is CASSIVGGEYNEQFF. The CDR3 DNA follows: TGTGCCAGTAGTATAGTCGGGGGGGAGTACAATGAGCAGTTCTTC.

To note about this clone: This same CDR3 is encoded by further DNA sequences in the sample. The chain combines TRBV6-5 with TRBJ2-2; D remains ambiguous. Trimming pared 1 base from V and 5 bases from J, leaving 5 bases between. CDR3 length: 13 amino acids. The V gene's germline CDR1 is MNHEY and CDR2 SVGAGI. DNA for the CDR3: TGTGCCAGCAGTTACTGGTCAACCGGGGAGCTGTTTTTT. Translation: CASSYWSTGELFF.

V usage is TRBV5-4 and J usage is TRBJ1-1; D is ambiguous. CDR3 length: 13 amino acids. Per germline, CDR1 SGHNT and CDR2 YYREEE (reference sequence). The V and J ends lost 6 bases and 1 base respectively, with 10 bases between them. The CDR3 nucleotides read TGTGCCAGCACCCCAGTGGGGAACACTGAAGCTTTCTTT. Its translation: CASTPVGNTEAFF.

The chain links TRBV29-1 to TRBJ2-3; D gene unclear. Germline-derived CDR1 and CDR2 are SQVTM and ANQGSEA. This CDR3 contains 14 residues. V was pared by 3 bases and J by 2 bases, with 12 bases between. CDR3 nucleotide sequence: TGCAGCGTTGAGGGCTATGGAAACACAGATACGCAGTATTTT. Translation: CSVEGYGNTDTQYF.

This chain connects TRBV4-1 to TRBJ2-5; D uncertain. The germline gives CDR1 MGHRA, CDR2 YSYEKL. There are 15 residues in the CDR3. Between the trimmed V and J ends, which lost 4 bases and 9 bases, there was a span of 21 bases. The CDR3 is CASSLSASDTEAQYF. The CDR3 nucleotides are TGCGCCAGCAGCCTCAGTGCCTCCGACACCGAGGCCCAGTACTTC.

J is TRBJ1-2 and V is TRBV27; D gene ambiguous. V lost 3 bases, J lost 8 bases, and 16 bases lay in between. The CDR3 extends over 14 amino acids. Looked up from germline, CDR1 is MNHEY and CDR2 is SMNVEV (reference sequence). CDR3 residues: CASSFASDGLGYTF. The CDR3 region has the DNA TGTGCCAGCAGTTTCGCTTCCGATGGTTTGGGCTACACCTTC.

This clone was recorded a few times. The chain uses TRBV6-1 and TRBJ1-2, with 8 bases that match TRBD1. This CDR3 spans 16 amino acids. Germline V gene lookup returns CDR1 MNHNS and CDR2 SASEGT. The V gene end was trimmed by 0 bases and the J gene end by 3 bases; junction bases not matched to a gene: 6. The CDR3 DNA sequence: TGTGCCAGCAGTGAAGCAAACAGGGGGTTCTACTATGGCTACACCTTC. It encodes CASSEANRGFYYGYTF.

This chain joins TRBV5-6 and TRBJ2-5; D is ambiguous. This CDR3 is built from 16 residues. Germline values: CDR1 SGHDT, CDR2 YYEEEE. The ends were cut back, 4 bases at V and 5 bases at J, with 21 bases in the middle. DNA of the CDR3: TGTGCCAGCAGCCTCCCATCCATTGGCGATCAGGAGACCCAGTACTTC. It yields the protein CASSLPSIGDQETQYF.

V and J are TRBV7-9 and TRBJ1-1; D gene uncertain. CDR1 and CDR2 (germline): SEHNR, FQNEAQ (reference sequence). The V end was cut by 7 bases, the J end by 9 bases, with 18 bases between. The CDR3 extends over 13 amino acids. In DNA, the CDR3 is TGTGCCAGCAATCCTGTTGACGGATTACAAGCTTTCTTT. Translated: CASNPVDGLQAFF.

The CDR3 DNA reads as TGTGCCAGCAGCGGGGAGATGAGTCCCCCACTCCATACGCAGTATTTT. The encoded protein is CASSGEMSPPLHTQYF. This chain joins TRBV7-9 and TRBJ2-3; D is perhaps TRBD2 (5 bases). This CDR3 is built from 16 residues. Germline CDR1 and CDR2: SEHNR and FQNEAQ (reference sequence). V was shortened by 5 bases and J by 7 bases, with 22 bases between the two germline ends.

V and J are TRBV7-9 and TRBJ2-7, with TRBD1 matching over 7 bases. CDR1 is SEHNR and CDR2 is FQNEAQ in the germline V gene (reference sequence). Trimming removed 1 base from V and 4 bases from J; junction bases left unmatched: 4. The CDR3 runs to 14 residues. The CDR3 here is CASSLGGGEYEQYF. CDR3 coding DNA: TGTGCCAGCAGCTTAGGAGGGGGCGAATACGAGCAGTACTTC. The whole variable domain, filled in from reference TRBV7-9 and TRBJ2-7, reads DTGVSQNPRHKITKRGQNVTFRCDPISEHNRLYWYRQTLGQGPEFLTYFQNEAQLEKSRLLSDRFSAERPKGSFSTLEIQRTEQGDSAMYLCASSLGGGEYEQYFGPGTRLTVT.

Note on this clone: This CDR3 is also generated by other DNA sequences in the sample. CDR3 DNA sequence: TGCAGCGTAGGTGGACAGACCTACGAGCAGTACTTC. Translation gives CSVGGQTYEQYF. The chain couples TRBV29-1 to TRBJ2-7; tentatively, D is TRBD1 (6 bases). This CDR3 region has 12 residues. V shed 6 bases and J shed 2 bases, with 11 bases lying between them. The germline V gene has CDR1 SQVTM and CDR2 ANQGSEA.

This sequence joins TRBV9 and TRBJ1-2; 8 positions agree with TRBD1. The V segment lost 0 bases and the J segment 7 bases; nucleotides outside the gene matches: 14. This CDR3 spans 17 amino acids. The V gene's germline CDR1 is SGDLS and CDR2 YYNGEE. The CDR3 loop reads CASSVAVGQVGISGYTF. CDR3 bases: TGTGCCAGCAGCGTAGCTGTGGGACAGGTGGGAATAAGTGGCTACACCTTC.

The chain joins TRBV7-9 to TRBJ2-7; D is unresolved. This CDR3 has 14 amino acids. Germline V gene lookup returns CDR1 SEHNR and CDR2 FQNEAQ (reference sequence). Trimming stripped 5 bases from V and 3 bases from J, with 14 bases between. The CDR3 DNA reads TGTGCCAGCAGCCTAACACTCACGTTCTACGAGCAGTACTTC. Translating gives CASSLTLTFYEQYF. Variable domain in full (rest from reference TRBV7-9 and TRBJ2-7): DTGVSQNPRHKITKRGQNVTFRCDPISEHNRLYWYRQTLGQGPEFLTYFQNEAQLEKSRLLSDRFSAERPKGSFSTLEIQRTEQGDSAMYLCASSLTLTFYEQYFGPGTRLTVT.